This record covers a single T cell receptor (beta chain). The clone's antigen remains unknown. Base-call qualities are not available, and no considerably larger clone is one nucleotide away. The cohort consisted of hundreds of healthy bone marrow donors. At the time of sampling, every cohort member was nominally healthy, though immune exposures that went unrecorded were likely present. The donor tested CMV seronegative, placing the donor among the roughly 350 seronegative members of the cohort. Each donor provided a peripheral blood sample, and peripheral blood mononuclear cells were used for TCR beta sequencing. Genomic DNA was extracted from the blood cell samples with the Qiagen DNeasy Blood Extraction Kit. The CDR3 covers 15 residues, taking in both the cysteine and the phenylalanine. The CDR3 DNA has 45 bases and is translated from base 1. The germline V gene supplies CDR1 SNHLY and CDR2 FYNNEI. At the junction V is shortened by 6 bases and J by 0 bases, with 12 bases in between.

This entry comes from a study of cytomegalovirus exposure and HLA in healthy donors (TCRdb year 2017). In terms of the full investigation: An earlier analysis of 550 to 700 of the donors reported 250 to 350 Gb of sequence data and around 110 million unique TCR beta sequences from around 200 million T cells. An early release that covered fewer than 800 HLA-typed donors contained around 300 gigabases of sequencing data and about 93 million unique TCR sequences. Of the 300 to 500 genotyped donors, less than 85% were placed in the genetic ancestry cluster associated with self-reported Caucasian donors. The study was designed to test whether signatures of past pathogen exposure could be identified by cataloging public T cell receptors. The T cell repertoires of around 670 subjects were profiled by immunosequencing and related to cytomegalovirus serostatus. In addition to the first cohort of around 670 subjects, a separate validation cohort of under 150 different subjects was used. The study combined high-throughput TCR immunosequencing, statistical association of individual TCRs with disease status, and machine learning to predict cytomegalovirus infection status. A later analysis re-examined previously published TCR beta repertoires from hundreds of donors and added high-resolution HLA genotyping to investigate patterns of TCR occurrence. Rather than using new phenotypic data, the later analysis identified candidate immune exposures from TCR beta sequences and from how often those sequences occurred across donors. In an earlier analysis of a few hundred of the donors, high-throughput TCR beta sequencing was used to judge whether each TCR beta V gene segment behaved as functional or pseudogenic. Donor age, sex, ethnicity and CMV serostatus were compiled together with the repertoire data. Genome-wide SNP genotypes for about 60% of the roughly 670 donors were used in a later genetic analysis, which treated that subset as a discovery cohort. All discovery cohort repertoires had been generated on a single sequencing platform. HLA typing included class I and class II loci at four-digit resolution. Typing coverage differed by locus: A, B, C, DRB1 and DQB1 were typed in roughly 620-640 donors, DQA1 in around 500, DPA1 in around 580, and DPB1 in 450 to 480. Four to six DR-DQ haplotypes were handled as single units for association and clustering, since linkage in the cohort was strong. On average, 235,054 unique TCR beta nucleotide sequences were sequenced per donor among fewer than 500 genotyped donors of the cohort, with roughly 19% of those sequences being non-productive. Points the paper makes about the study in general: The cohort was sequenced for TCR beta chains only, and without alpha or paired-chain data the features that could be detected were limited. Sequencing depth was assumed to be roughly uniform across donors in the presence/absence analyses, though that assumption may not hold. CMV serostatus was the only immune exposure information available for the cohort. Cytomegalovirus status was reported to be diagnosed by the classifier with high specificity and sensitivity in both the original and validation cohorts. The authors suggested that the approach could potentially be generalized to other disease states and immunological phenotypes. Correlated functional status among segregating V segments might reflect linkage disequilibrium, but an unknown experimental factor could not be ruled out. In a later genetic analysis, fewer N-insertions in productive TCRs were reported among donors in an Asian-associated ancestry cluster than the roughly 700-donor mean. Specific HLA alleles were associated with over 15,000 TCR beta sequences at a false discovery rate of 0.05 in a later analysis. V-gene and J-gene trimming of TCR beta chains was associated with a missense DCLRE1C variant in a later genetic analysis, and the association was replicated in an independent cohort. A further reported finding was that TCR beta sequences accurately predicted the HLA-A and HLA-B alleles for most subjects in the first cohort. Because counts were too low, roughly 16 rarely observed V segments, including chromosome 9 orphons, were left out of the earlier analysis of roughly 600 of the donors. In vitro tests confirmed that a few of the cytomegalovirus-associated TCR beta chains recognize cytomegalovirus antigens. Because HLA typing was unavailable for some donors at each locus, only the typed subset was used in association tests. A cluster of highly shared sequence variants was judged likely to represent a technical artifact of the sequencing pipeline. A later analysis found that TCR association rates varied across HLA loci, with DRB1 alleles showing the most associated TCRs and HLA-C alleles the fewest. A later analysis found that HLA-associated TCR beta chains were more clonally expanded and had lower generation probabilities than equally common non-associated chains. The 87-base-pair reads could not distinguish some IMGT-functional V segments, including TRBV6-2 and TRBV6-3, so those segments were excluded. An earlier analysis of 587 of the donors showed that most TCR beta V segments appeared in productive rearrangements either about 90% or about 30% of the time, which broadly matched IMGT annotations. When HLA alleles, especially DR and DQ, strongly co-occurred, TCR associations were difficult to assign to individual alleles. In a later analysis, most CMV-associated TCR beta chains were found to appear HLA-restricted, with HLA associations seemingly driven largely by CMV exposure. The study listed 164 TCR beta chains as associated with cytomegalovirus. While some public TCRs were present in many individuals, most TCR sequences turned up only very rarely across donors. Several of the top co-occurrence clusters appeared to be linked to parvovirus B19, influenza, CMV and Epstein-Barr virus, according to a later analysis.

The method was the immunoSEQ multiplex PCR assay. The multiplex PCR relied on a mix of 60 forward primers for TCR Vbeta segments and 13 reverse primers for TCR Jbeta segments. Amplification of the CDR3 region of rearranged TCR beta genes was performed with a multiplex PCR assay on genomic DNA. The amplified TCR beta libraries were sequenced on the Illumina HiSeq System as 87-base-pair reads. On the authors' methods: In a later analysis, 70 million to 95 million unique TCR beta chains were counted across the approximately 640 repertoires, and around 11 million of these chains were shared by at least two donors. To remove PCR and sequencing errors, raw reads were error-corrected and collapsed into unique sequences using a nearest-neighbor algorithm that merged closely related sequences. To assign V, D and J gene segments, CDR3 sequences were aligned to IMGT reference sequences. For a sequence to be retained, a match of at least six nucleotides was required to both a V gene segment and a J gene segment. Rearrangements were called productive when the CDR3 lacked stop codons and stayed in frame with V and J; all others were non-productive. CDR3 was defined by IMGT convention, running from the second conserved V-encoded cysteine to the conserved J-encoded phenylalanine. Sequences without an unambiguous match to a single V gene segment were excluded from the earlier analysis of several hundred of the donors. An earlier analysis of approximately 590 of the donors classified V segments as functional when productive rearrangements were above 56.7% and as segregating when the standard deviation between donors was above 5%. A statistical classification framework was built for diagnosing cytomegalovirus status from the catalog of TCR beta chain sequences. A later analysis assigned V and J genes by comparing TCR nucleotide sequences with IMGT/GENE-DB human TR gene sequences. In a later analysis, CDR3 sequences and most-parsimonious VDJ recombination scenarios were assigned using the TCRdist pipeline. A later analysis defined each TCR beta chain by its CDR3 amino acid sequence plus V-gene family, and excluded reads lacking a unique V-gene family. As a way to deal with suspected cross-contamination and a sequencing artifact, a later analysis dropped 450 to 600 nucleotide sequences that were highly shared and had low generation probability. A later analysis calculated a clonal expansion index for each public chain from normalized within-repertoire ranks of inferred template counts. In a later analysis, generation probabilities were computed using a VDJ recombination model fitted to out-of-frame rearrangements, and the results were checked against IGoR. Hypergeometric tests were used in a later analysis to score TCR-TCR, TCR-HLA and TCR-CMV co-occurrence, with a repertoire-size bias correction applied to the TCR pairs. To estimate false discovery rates, a later analysis permuted the HLA or CMV assignments 20 times. In a later analysis, co-occurring TCRs were grouped using DBSCAN, and TCRdist sequence similarity was added for clustering within HLA-allele-positive subsets. For co-occurrence clustering, repertoires with fewer than 30,000 or more than 120,000 public chains were excluded, along with about five repertoires with anomalous nucleotide sharing. TCRdb holds this immuneACCESS table with in-frame rearrangements only. Some clones are missing; in checked studies, unresolved V genes explain under half, and the rest has no known cause. The DNA gave D and trimming, while V, J and clone size come from that table. For this sample the table gives about 220,000 clones, of which approximately 88% were detected only once. The ten largest clones represent 0.71% of the sample.

This receptor was obtained from a boy aged 2 to 10 in good health and CMV-seronegative. What was sequenced was PBMCs. The chain couples TRBV2 to TRBJ2-1; no D segment can be confidently identified. The sequenced DNA is TGTGCCAGCAGCGAGAGATCTAGCTCCTACAATGAGCAGTTCTTC. This yields the protein CASSERSSSYNEQFF.